This record concerns one T cell receptor beta chain sequence. This clone's antigen is unknown. There are no base qualities to consult, and no much larger clone falls within one base. The data originate from a study of T-cell memory formation after mild COVID-19 (dated by TCRdb to about 2021). Study-level background: TCR sequence clusters from the two donors were found to be largely donor specific. Longitudinal TCRalpha and TCRbeta repertoire sequencing tracked T-cell clones expanding and contracting after mild COVID-19 in two donors. Two young, previously healthy adult volunteers, one female and one male, were included in the cohort.

V is pared back by 5 bases and J by 0 bases, with 18 bases lying between the germline termini. Based on the germline V gene (reference sequence), the CDR1 and CDR2 sequences are DFQATT and SNEGSKA. The CDR3 starts with the cysteine, ends with the phenylalanine, and has 16 residues. Solely the CDR3 DNA is kept, with 48 bases framed from the first base. This sample was sequenced with an Illumina NovaSeq 6000. Using 5'RACE with constant-segment primers, TCRalpha and TCRbeta cDNA libraries were constructed, with sample barcodes and unique molecular identifiers added in the process. RNA was extracted from every sample with Trizol reagent. Libraries were amplified in two PCR steps, with a second sample barcode and Illumina TruSeq adapters added in the second step. Sequencing of the libraries was done on an Illumina NovaSeq, producing 2 x 150 bp paired-end reads. On the authors' methods: Demultiplexing of reads and collapsing into UMI-guided consensus sequences were performed with migec v1.2.7. Using mixcr v2.1.11, the UMI consensuses were aligned to TRA and TRB V and J templates and assembled into clonotypes. Expanded or contracted clonotypes were those called significant by both edgeR and NoisET, with noise models trained on biological replicates. For edgeR calls, the thresholds were a false discovery rate-adjusted p below 0.01 and a log2 fold-change of 1. As an exploratory analysis of dynamics, max-normalized trajectories of the 1000 most abundant clonotypes were examined by PCA with hierarchical clustering. Separately sequenced CD4+ and CD8+ repertoires were used to assign a CD4 or CD8 phenotype to each responding clone. In-frame beta chains were kept once TCRdb had trimmed the public reads at Q25 with fastp and called clones with MiXCR. Each CDR3 protein gets just one entry, which takes the most common genes and DNA from the rows behind it. What appears here as the V and J calls and clone size reflects TCRdb's work, not the paper's. For this sample there are roughly 190,000 distinct CDR3 sequences; over 9.5% appear just once. The ten largest clones capture around 2.9% of the sample.

Beyond this particular receptor, the publication reports: SARS-CoV-2 specificity was not confirmed for the second-wave clones peaking on day 37. Contracting CD4+ clones turned up mainly in the CM and EM memory subsets, whereas EMRA was where CD8+ clones were enriched. Clones that contracted from day 15 to 85 showed balanced CD4/CD8 phenotypes, whereas a second wave of clones that expanded from day 15 to 37 leaned towards CD4+. Some responding clones were found in pre-infection memory, which suggests that pre-existing cross-reactive memory T cells took part in the SARS-CoV-2 response. Only a couple of mild cases were covered in the study, and larger cohorts including severe cases with pre-infection samples were considered necessary.

Ficoll-Paque density gradient centrifugation was the method used to isolate PBMCs. The receptor's source is a man aged 18 to 29 who had mild COVID-19 (a few samples of this study predate the infection). The sample titles of this study are shuffled in the database, so cell type and time point are left out; the donor was told from shared clones. Recombination linked TRBV20-1 to TRBJ2-3; the D gene may be TRBD1 or TRBD2, since each aligns over 5 bases. Source material: PBMCs or a T cell subset sorted from them (not recorded which). The CDR3 protein: CSAHPQFGASTDTQYF. The DNA is TGCAGTGCTCATCCCCAATTCGGGGCTAGCACAGATACGCAGTATTTT.